The 13 T cell receptor beta chains given below trace back to one sample, sequenced in a study of STAT5B mutations in CD4+ large granular lymphocyte leukemia. Profiling relied on immunoSEQ multiplex PCR, and the TCRdb table lists in-frame clones only, not all of them. This table has some 30,000 clones, around 71% appearing once. The sequencing sample was made of CD4+ T cells from blood buffy coats. The receptors originated from a human donor in good health.

The chain employs TRBV4-2 and TRBJ2-5; 9 nucleotides align to TRBD2. This CDR3 is 17 amino acids long. Germline loops: CDR1 LGHNA, CDR2 YNFKEQ. J was trimmed by 5 bases and V by 0 bases; bases with no gene match: 10. The CDR3 here is CASSQDVAGGPGETQYF. The DNA for the CDR3 is TGTGCCAGCAGCCAAGATGTTGCGGGGGGGCCAGGGGAGACCCAGTACTTC.

This chain connects TRBV30 to TRBJ2-4; TRBD1 aligns across 8 bases. The V and J ends lost 0 bases and 0 bases, in that order; junction bases with no gene match: 7. This CDR3 is 17 amino acids long. Germline-derived CDR1 and CDR2 are GTSNPN and SVGIG (reference sequence). CDR3 nucleotide sequence: TGTGCCTGGAGTGTAAACGGACAGGGCGGAGCCAAAAACATTCAGTACTTC. Amino acid sequence: CAWSVNGQGGAKNIQYF.

This chain joins TRBV6-4 and TRBJ1-1; D is possibly TRBD1 (5 bases). Germline CDR1 reads MRHNA; CDR2 reads SNTAGT. The V end was cut by 4 bases, the J end by 1 base, with 10 bases between. This CDR3 spans 14 amino acids. CDR3 coding DNA: TGTGCCAGCAGTGCCCAGGGTCCGAACACTGAAGCTTTCTTT. Residues: CASSAQGPNTEAFF.

In its sample, this clone was seen once. The chain has TRBV6-5 and TRBJ1-3; possibly TRBD1 for D (5 bases). CDR3 length equals 15 residues. V lost 6 bases and J 2 bases, leaving 14 bases between the germline ends. Germline V gives CDR1 MNHEY, CDR2 SVGAGI. The CDR3 protein is CASRISSTAGNTIYF. CDR3 sequence (DNA): TGTGCCAGCAGGATTAGTTCGACAGCTGGAAACACCATATATTTT.

The V call is TRBV5-1, the J call TRBJ2-2; D remains ambiguous. V dropped 4 bases and J dropped 4 bases, with 8 bases sitting between them. Germline CDR1 reads SGHRS; CDR2 reads YFSETQ. The CDR3 contains 13 residues. The CDR3 region has the DNA TGCGCCAGCAGCCGAGGACCCACCGGGGAGCTGTTTTTT. As protein: CASSRGPTGELFF. Drawing the rest from reference TRBV5-1 and TRBJ2-2, the complete variable domain is KAGVTQTPRYLIKTRGQQVTLSCSPISGHRSVSWYQQTPGQGLQFLFEYFSETQRNKGNFPGRFSGRQFSNSRSEMNVSTLELGDSALYLCASSRGPTGELFFGEGSRLTVL.

V usage is TRBV4-2 and J usage is TRBJ2-3; weak D call: TRBD2 (5 bases). V gave up 6 bases and J gave up 6 bases, with 13 bases separating them. CDR1 is LGHNA and CDR2 is YNFKEQ in the germline V gene. The CDR3 totals 13 residues. The CDR3 sequence: CASRRTGKDTQYF. The CDR3, as DNA: TGTGCCAGCAGACGGACGGGGAAGGATACGCAGTATTTT.

This clone came up once. This chain links TRBV18 with TRBJ1-2, with a weak D call TRBD1 (5 bases). V lost 1 base, J lost 2 bases, and 11 bases lay in between. Germline-derived CDR1 and CDR2 are KGHSH and LQKENI. The CDR3 totals 15 residues. The CDR3 sequence: CASSPLQGPNYGYTF. The CDR3 nucleotides read TGTGCCAGCTCACCACTCCAGGGCCCCAACTATGGCTACACCTTC.

V and J are TRBV30 and TRBJ1-2, with 12 bases that match TRBD1. Losses at the gene ends were 4 bases for V and 7 bases for J; bases not matched to a gene: 7. CDR1 is GTSNPN and CDR2 is SVGIG in the germline V gene (reference sequence). CDR3 length: 14 residues. The CDR3 bases are TGTGCCTGGATTCGGGACAGGGGGCGCGGTGGCTACACCTTC. It is translated as CAWIRDRGRGGYTF.

The chain combines TRBV11-2 with TRBJ1-2, with 10 bases aligning to TRBD1. Germline assignment: CDR1 SGHAT and CDR2 FQNNGV. CDR3 size: 15 residues. The V segment lost 7 bases and the J segment 2 bases; nucleotides outside the gene matches: 7. CDR3 DNA: TGTGCCAGCACCCAAGACAGGGGGCAAAACTATGGCTACACCTTC. It encodes CASTQDRGQNYGYTF.

The rearrangement links TRBV7-2 to TRBJ1-4; D not resolved. Germline CDR1 SGHTA, CDR2 FQGNSA. The CDR3 contains 15 residues. V was pared by 5 bases and J by 7 bases, with 17 bases between. Written as DNA, the CDR3 is TGTGCCAGCAGCCGTTGGGCGGGAGGAAGTGAAAAACTGTTTTTT. This codes for CASSRWAGGSEKLFF.

The chain is built from TRBV2 and TRBJ1-3; no reliable D call. CDR1 SNHLY and CDR2 FYNNEI come from the germline V gene. The V end lost 11 bases, the J end lost 0 bases, and 14 bases lay between the germline ends. The CDR3 spans 14 residues. The CDR3 spells CALVPRNSGNTIYF. In nucleotides, the CDR3 is TGTGCCCTTGTCCCCAGGAACTCTGGAAACACCATATATTTT.

This clone was picked up one time. The chain joins TRBV6-6 to TRBJ2-3; TRBD2 matches 11 bases. Per the germline V gene, CDR1 is MNHNY and CDR2 is SVGAGI (reference sequence). V dropped 5 bases and J dropped 1; count of bases not matched to a gene: 2. The CDR3 is made up of 15 amino acids. The CDR3 nucleotides read TGTGCCAGCAGTAGGGGACTAGCGGGCACAGATACGCAGTATTTT. It translates to CASSRGLAGTDTQYF.

The chain is built from TRBV5-1 and TRBJ2-2, with 8 bases fitting TRBD1. Germline lookup yields CDR1 SGHRS and CDR2 YFSETQ. V lost 4 bases to trimming and J lost 0 bases; unmatched junction nucleotides: 5. The CDR3 is made up of 16 amino acids. The CDR3: CASSPRQGTNTGELFF. Here the CDR3 DNA reads TGCGCCAGCAGCCCAAGACAGGGGACGAACACCGGGGAGCTGTTTTTT.